The 18 T cell receptor beta chains given below trace back to one sample, sequenced in a study of blood T cell repertoires in COVID-19. Sequencing was performed with immunoSEQ multiplex PCR; in TCRdb, only in-frame clones are kept and a portion is missing. Here the sample spans hundreds of thousands of clones, 85% being singletons. The specimen was peripheral blood. All receptors come from a woman between 45 and 65 years old with active or convalescent COVID-19.

The CDR3 DNA follows: TGTGCCAGCAAAGCTCCAGGGGGTTTGCAGCCCCAGCATTTT. Protein sequence: CASKAPGGLQPQHF. This chain connects TRBV28 to TRBJ1-5; 7 positions agree with TRBD1. Trimming cost V 7 bases and J 7 bases; bases outside gene matches: 10. Germline V gene lookup returns CDR1 MDHEN and CDR2 SYDVKM. The CDR3 totals 14 residues. The full variable domain, completed using reference TRBV28 and TRBJ1-5, is DVKVTQSSRYLVKRTGEKVFLECVQDMDHENMFWYRQDPGLGLRLIYFSYDVKMKEKGDIPEGYSVSREKKERFSLILESASTNQTSMYLCASKAPGGLQPQHFGDGTRLSIL.

This clone appeared a few times. This sequence joins TRBV11-3 and TRBJ2-3; D is ambiguous. Trimming removed 3 bases at V and 0 bases at J, with 7 bases between. The CDR3 contains 14 residues. Germline values: CDR1 SGHNT, CDR2 YENEEA. The CDR3 loop is CASSLGASTDTQYF. DNA of the CDR3: TGTGCCAGCAGCTTGGGCGCGAGCACAGATACGCAGTATTTT.

This clone has just one count. CDR3 DNA sequence: TGCGCCAGCAGCCCCCGGACAGGGGTTAACTATGGCTACACCTTC. Amino acids: CASSPRTGVNYGYTF. The chain recombines TRBV5-1 with TRBJ1-2; 9 bases map to TRBD1. The germline gives CDR1 SGHRS, CDR2 YFSETQ. This CDR3 is 15 amino acids long. Germline trimming cut 4 bases from V and 1 base from J; bases unmatched to any gene: 5.

The J gene is TRBJ2-1, the V gene TRBV30; 10 nucleotides align to TRBD2. The V gene end was trimmed by 2 bases and the J gene end by 0 bases; junction bases not matched to a gene: 10. The germline V gene encodes CDR1 GTSNPN and CDR2 SVGIG (reference sequence). This CDR3 is 18 amino acids long. Here the CDR3 reads CAWSLLAGQWSSYNEQFF. The CDR3 DNA is TGTGCCTGGAGTCTACTAGCGGGGCAATGGAGCTCCTACAATGAGCAGTTCTTC. The full variable domain, rest sourced from reference TRBV30 and TRBJ2-1, is SQTIHQWPATLVQPVGSPLSLECTVEGTSNPNLYWYRQAAGRGLQLLFYSVGIGQISSEVPQNLSASRPQDRQFILSSKKLLLSDSGFYLCAWSLLAGQWSSYNEQFFGPGTRLTVL.

V usage is TRBV7-6 and J usage is TRBJ2-1; possible D gene TRBD2, 5 bases. This CDR3 is built from 15 residues. Between the trimmed V and J ends, which lost 0 bases and 3 bases, there was a span of 9 bases. CDR1 and CDR2 from the germline V gene are SGHVS and FNYEAQ. The CDR3 loop reads CASSLAGVSYNEQFF. The CDR3 region has the DNA TGTGCCAGCAGCTTAGCGGGAGTAAGCTACAATGAGCAGTTCTTC.

This sequence joins TRBV4-1 and TRBJ1-4; TRBD1 might be the D (5 bases). CDR1 and CDR2 from the germline V gene are MGHRA and YSYEKL. The CDR3 runs 14 residues. V lost 0 bases and J 15 bases, leaving 17 bases between the germline ends. The CDR3 is CASSQEPLGGLVFF. The CDR3 DNA sequence: TGCGCCAGCAGCCAAGAGCCCTTGGGGGGTTTGGTGTTTTTT.

The chain employs TRBV7-9 and TRBJ2-2; TRBD2 is a possible D gene (5 bases). Trimming took off 5 bases at V and 0 bases at J, with 13 bases between the two ends. CDR3 length equals 16 residues. Germline V gene data show CDR1 as SEHNR and CDR2 as FQNEAQ (reference sequence). The DNA of the CDR3 is TGTGCCAGCAGCCCCCGGAGGCAGGCGAACACCGGGGAGCTGTTTTTT. Encoded protein: CASSPRRQANTGELFF.

The chain is built from TRBV10-1 and TRBJ2-7, with D unclear. The V gene's germline CDR1 is WNHNN and CDR2 SYGVQD (reference sequence). V gave up 3 bases and J gave up 6 bases, with 18 bases separating them. The CDR3 extends over 15 amino acids. The chain's CDR3 is CASSDPTPRRFEQYF. The CDR3 DNA follows: TGCGCCAGCAGTGACCCTACTCCGCGGAGATTCGAGCAGTACTTC.

The chain carries TRBV20-1 and TRBJ2-7; D is possibly TRBD2 (6 bases). V lost 5 bases to trimming and J lost 7 bases, with 12 bases between them. The CDR3 consists of 11 residues. Germline V gene data show CDR1 as DFQATT and CDR2 as SNEGSKA (reference sequence). The CDR3 bases are TGCAGTGCTGCCCGGGACTTAGAGCAGTACTTC. This gives the protein CSAARDLEQYF.

The CDR3 loop reads CASSFDSYNSPLHF. CDR3 DNA: TGTGCCAGCAGTTTCGACAGTTATAATTCACCCCTCCACTTT. V is TRBV2 and J is TRBJ1-6; TRBD1 might be the D (5 bases). This CDR3 comprises 14 residues. The ends were cut back, 5 bases at V and 4 bases at J, with 9 bases in the middle. CDR1 SNHLY and CDR2 FYNNEI come from the germline V gene. Combining the CDR3 with reference TRBV2 and TRBJ1-6 gives the whole variable domain EPEVTQTPSHQVTQMGQEVILRCVPISNHLYFYWYRQILGQKVEFLVSFYNNEISEKSEIFDDQFSVERPDGSNFTLKIRSTKLEDSAMYFCASSFDSYNSPLHFGNGTRLTVT.

This sequence joins TRBV11-2 and TRBJ1-3, with D hard to call. CDR3 length: 12 residues. Germline V gives CDR1 SGHAT, CDR2 FQNNGV. With 5 bases removed from V and 10 bases from J, the gap between germline ends came to 12 bases. CDR3 DNA: TGTGCCAGCAGCCCCCCTTCCGGGACCATATATTTT. Amino acid sequence: CASSPPSGTIYF.

The rearrangement links TRBV6-5 to TRBJ2-1, with 7 nucleotides matching TRBD2. V gave up 5 bases and J gave up 4 bases; unmatched junction bases: 8. Germline assignment: CDR1 MNHEY and CDR2 SVGAGI. CDR3 size: 15 residues. In nucleotides, the CDR3 is TGTGCCAGCAGTCTGGGAGTCGGGGGGTACAATGAGCAGTTCTTC. It specifies CASSLGVGGYNEQFF.

V gene TRBV15 combines with J gene TRBJ2-3, with D unclear. CDR1 is LNHNV, CDR2 YYDKDF, per germline (reference sequence). V shed 1 base and J shed 2 bases, with 13 bases lying between them. CDR3 length equals 16 residues. Here the CDR3 DNA reads TGTGCCACCAGCAGAGGCGGATCCCCCTACACAGATACGCAGTATTTT. It is translated as CATSRGGSPYTDTQYF.

This clone appeared a single time. V gene TRBV10-3 combines with J gene TRBJ1-1, with 8 bases matching TRBD1. CDR1 and CDR2 from the germline V gene are ENHRY and SYGVKD. V shed 8 bases and J 0 bases; nucleotides not matched to a gene: 2. This CDR3 comprises 13 residues. As DNA, the CDR3 is TGTGCCATCGGACAGGGTATGAACACTGAAGCTTTCTTT. Translating gives CAIGQGMNTEAFF.

This chain links TRBV18 with TRBJ1-4; D unresolved. Germline V gene data show CDR1 as KGHSH and CDR2 as LQKENI. V was trimmed by 0 bases and J by 5 bases, leaving 7 bases between them. The CDR3 extends over 14 amino acids. DNA of the CDR3: TGTGCCAGCTCACCACCCAGAGGAAATGAAAAACTGTTTTTT. It codes for CASSPPRGNEKLFF.

V is TRBV9 and J is TRBJ2-7; 10 bases fit TRBD2. The CDR3 loop spans 15 amino acids. The V segment lost 4 bases and the J segment 2 bases; nucleotides outside the gene matches: 6. Per germline, CDR1 SGDLS and CDR2 YYNGEE. The CDR3 here is CASSPTSGSTYEQYF. The CDR3 DNA is TGTGCCAGCAGCCCGACTAGCGGGTCTACCTACGAGCAGTACTTC.

The chain recombines TRBV6-2 or TRBV6-3 with TRBJ2-1; D is possibly TRBD1 (6 bases). V gave up 4 bases and J gave up 5 bases, with 12 bases separating them. In germline, CDR1 is MNHEY, CDR2 SVGEGT. This CDR3 has 14 residues. The CDR3 is CASSWGQTNNEQFF. Here the CDR3 DNA reads TGTGCCAGCAGTTGGGGGCAGACCAACAATGAGCAGTTCTTC.

The rearrangement joins TRBV3-1 (or the pseudogene TRBV3-2) to TRBJ1-3; tentatively, D is TRBD1 (6 bases). This CDR3 has 16 amino acids. V was trimmed by 2 bases and J by 4 bases, leaving 15 bases between them. CDR1 and CDR2 (germline): LGHDT, YNNKEL (reference sequence). In DNA form, the CDR3 reads TGTGCCAGCAGCCAATCTGCGTCAGGGGCCGGAAACACCATATATTTT. It yields the protein CASSQSASGAGNTIYF.